The entry below describes one T cell receptor beta chain. Its specificity is not known. The data stem from a study of T-cell reconstitution after alpha-beta-depleted transplantation in children. Notes on the study in general: High day-60 TCRbeta diversity in some patients came from surviving recipient T cells and thymic progenitors. Roughly two months post-transplant, alpha-beta T cells reportedly originated from several hundred graft clones that had expanded. Newly generated T cells supplied most T-cell counts and diversity one year post-transplant.

A TCRbeta library incorporating unique molecular identifiers was prepared. TCRdb independently ran MiXCR on the PCR reads; one entry per CDR3 protein. Here the sample spans 100,000 or so distinct CDR3 sequences, roughly 7.1% being singletons. After removal of 2 bases from V and 5 bases from J, the junction contained 14 bases not matched to a gene. The CDR3 consists of 18 residues. CDR1 and CDR2 (germline): MGHRA, YSYEKL. The chain carries TRBV4-1 and TRBJ1-1, with 10 bases lining up with TRBD1. Sequenced material: PBMCs, taken before TCRalphabeta/CD19-depleted stem cell transplant. The receptor's source is a boy aged 2 to 10 with acute lymphoblastic leukemia, due to receive a stem cell transplant. For the CDR3, the DNA is TGCGCCAGCAGCCAACCCAGACAGGGGGCTTCTCTTTGGACTGAAGCTTTCTTT. Its protein is CASSQPRQGASLWTEAFF.